This T cell receptor (beta chain) appears in the sequencing data of a study of shared clonotypes between healthy human individuals. Adults of Caucasian background living in Nashville, Tennessee made up all donors. Genomic DNA for unsorted samples was obtained from around 97 million PBMCs. The germline V gene has CDR1 SQVTM and CDR2 ANQGSEA. This CDR3 is 13 amino acids long. Trimming removed 2 bases at V and 4 bases at J, with 12 bases between. Several immunoSEQ plates held equal portions of the genomic DNA taken from each subset. The assay was immunoSEQ multiplex PCR, and TCRdb's table has in-frame clones only and misses some. In the table there are 470,000 or so clones, roughly 80% of which are singletons. Study outcomes and limitations: Limited genetic and exposure-history diversity came from having few donors.

With respect to this clone: Its antigen is currently unknown.

The sample consisted of PBMCs. V gene TRBV29-1 combines with J gene TRBJ2-7; D unresolved. The receptor comes from a woman aged 40-49 years in good health. Some clones in this sample may be carry-over from other donors' samples. This CDR3 is CSVELVARYEQYF. The CDR3 nucleotides read TGCAGCGTTGAACTAGTGGCCCGGTACGAGCAGTACTTC.